Sequencing of this TCR beta chain was carried out in a study of shared clonotypes between healthy human individuals. Data came from immunoSEQ multiplex PCR; TCRdb stores just in-frame clones and leaves some out. The table shows more than 2 million clones, with roughly 95% occurring only once. Germline V gives CDR1 LNHDA, CDR2 SQIVND (reference sequence). V dropped 4 bases and J dropped 2; count of bases not matched to a gene: 4. This CDR3 comprises 15 residues. Material: naive CD4+ T cells sorted from blood. Subset noted: CD45RA+ positively selected. The V gene is TRBV19, the J gene TRBJ1-4; 7 bases align to TRBD1. This sequence was found in a man in his late teens or twenties in good health. The CDR3 DNA reads TGTGCCAGTAGTAGAAGGGGGCCCACTAATGAAAAACTGTTTTTT. Amino acid sequence: CASSRRGPTNEKLFF.